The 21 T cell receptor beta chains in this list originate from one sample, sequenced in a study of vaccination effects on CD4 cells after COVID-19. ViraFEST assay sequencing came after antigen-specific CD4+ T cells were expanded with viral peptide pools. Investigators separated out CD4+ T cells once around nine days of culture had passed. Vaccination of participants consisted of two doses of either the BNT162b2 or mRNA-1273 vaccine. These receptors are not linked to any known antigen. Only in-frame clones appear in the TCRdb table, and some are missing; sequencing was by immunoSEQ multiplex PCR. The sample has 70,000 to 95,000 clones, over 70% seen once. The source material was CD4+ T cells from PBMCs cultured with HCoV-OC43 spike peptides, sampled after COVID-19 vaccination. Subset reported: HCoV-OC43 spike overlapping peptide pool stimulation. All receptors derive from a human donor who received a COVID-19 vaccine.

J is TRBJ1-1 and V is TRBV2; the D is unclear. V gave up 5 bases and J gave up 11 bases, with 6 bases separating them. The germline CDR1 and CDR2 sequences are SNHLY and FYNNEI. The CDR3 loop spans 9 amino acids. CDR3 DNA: TGTGCCAGCAGTTACAAGGCTTTCTTT. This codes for CASSYKAFF.

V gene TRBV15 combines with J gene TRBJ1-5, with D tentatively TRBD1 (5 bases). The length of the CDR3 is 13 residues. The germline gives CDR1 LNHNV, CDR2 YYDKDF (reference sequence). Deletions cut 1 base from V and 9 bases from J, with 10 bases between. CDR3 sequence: CATSRGGNRPQHF. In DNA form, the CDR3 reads TGTGCCACCAGCAGAGGGGGGAACAGGCCCCAGCATTTT.

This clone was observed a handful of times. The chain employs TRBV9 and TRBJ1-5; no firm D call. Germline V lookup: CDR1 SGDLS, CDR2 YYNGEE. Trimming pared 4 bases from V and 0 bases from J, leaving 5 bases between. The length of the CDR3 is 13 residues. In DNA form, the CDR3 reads TGTGCCAGCAGCTCAGATAGCAATCAGCCCCAGCATTTT. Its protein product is CASSSDSNQPQHF.

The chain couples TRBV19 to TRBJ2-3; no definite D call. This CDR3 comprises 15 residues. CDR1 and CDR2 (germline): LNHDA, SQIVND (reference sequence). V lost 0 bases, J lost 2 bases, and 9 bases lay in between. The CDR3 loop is CASSIEGTYTDTQYF. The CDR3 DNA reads TGTGCCAGTAGTATAGAGGGCACTTACACAGATACGCAGTATTTT.

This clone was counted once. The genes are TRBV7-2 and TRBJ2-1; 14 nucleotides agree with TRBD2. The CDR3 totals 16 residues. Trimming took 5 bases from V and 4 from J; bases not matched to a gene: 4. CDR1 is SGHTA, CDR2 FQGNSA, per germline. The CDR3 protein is CASSTTSGGAYNEQFF. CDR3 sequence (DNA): TGTGCCAGCAGCACGACTAGCGGGGGGGCGTACAATGAGCAGTTCTTC.

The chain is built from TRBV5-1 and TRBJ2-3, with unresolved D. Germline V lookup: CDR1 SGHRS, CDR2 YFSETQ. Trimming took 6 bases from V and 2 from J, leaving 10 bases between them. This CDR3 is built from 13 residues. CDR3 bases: TGCGCCAGCAAAGTAGGATCCACAGATACGCAGTATTTT. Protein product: CASKVGSTDTQYF. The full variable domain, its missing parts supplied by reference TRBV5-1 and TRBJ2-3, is KAGVTQTPRYLIKTRGQQVTLSCSPISGHRSVSWYQQTPGQGLQFLFEYFSETQRNKGNFPGRFSGRQFSNSRSEMNVSTLELGDSALYLCASKVGSTDTQYFGPGTRLTVL.

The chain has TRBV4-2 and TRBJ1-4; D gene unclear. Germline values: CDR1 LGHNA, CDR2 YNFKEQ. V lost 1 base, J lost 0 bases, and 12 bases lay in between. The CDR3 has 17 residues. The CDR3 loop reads CASSQVAGDATNEKLFF. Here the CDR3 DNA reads TGTGCCAGCAGCCAAGTTGCGGGAGATGCAACTAATGAAAAACTGTTTTTT.

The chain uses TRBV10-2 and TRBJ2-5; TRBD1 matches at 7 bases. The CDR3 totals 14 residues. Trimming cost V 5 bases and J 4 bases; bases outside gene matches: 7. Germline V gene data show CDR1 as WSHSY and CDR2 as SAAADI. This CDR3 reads CASSKTGRGETQYF. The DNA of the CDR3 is TGCGCCAGCAGTAAGACAGGGAGAGGAGAGACCCAGTACTTC.

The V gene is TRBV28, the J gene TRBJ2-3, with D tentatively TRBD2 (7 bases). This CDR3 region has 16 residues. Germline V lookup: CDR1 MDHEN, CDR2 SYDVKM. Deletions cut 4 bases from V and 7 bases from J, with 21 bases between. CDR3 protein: CASSSFEGGSFYTQYF. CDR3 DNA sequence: TGTGCCAGCAGTTCTTTTGAGGGGGGGTCCTTCTATACGCAGTATTTT.

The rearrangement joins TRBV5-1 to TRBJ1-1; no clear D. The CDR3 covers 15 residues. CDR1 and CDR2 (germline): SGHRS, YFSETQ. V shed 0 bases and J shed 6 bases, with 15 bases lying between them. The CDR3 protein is CASSLAMAGTAEAFF. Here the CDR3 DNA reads TGCGCCAGCAGCTTGGCCATGGCGGGAACAGCTGAAGCTTTCTTT.

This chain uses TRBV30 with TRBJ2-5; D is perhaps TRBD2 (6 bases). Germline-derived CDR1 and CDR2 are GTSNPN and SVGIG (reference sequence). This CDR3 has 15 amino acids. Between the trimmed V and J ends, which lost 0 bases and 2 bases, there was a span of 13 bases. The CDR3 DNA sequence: TGTGCCTGGAGTGTACCGGTCGGGACTCAAGAGACCCAGTACTTC. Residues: CAWSVPVGTQETQYF.

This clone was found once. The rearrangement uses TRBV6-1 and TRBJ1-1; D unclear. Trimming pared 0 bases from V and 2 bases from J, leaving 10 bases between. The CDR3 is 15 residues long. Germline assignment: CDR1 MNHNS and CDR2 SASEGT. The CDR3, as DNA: TGTGCCAGCAGTGAAGCGGTTCAATTAAACACTGAAGCTTTCTTT. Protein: CASSEAVQLNTEAFF.

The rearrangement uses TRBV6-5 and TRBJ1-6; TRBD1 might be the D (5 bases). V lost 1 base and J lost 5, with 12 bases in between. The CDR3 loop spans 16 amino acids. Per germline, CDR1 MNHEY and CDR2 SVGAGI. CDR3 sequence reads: CASSYLGRGDNSPLHF. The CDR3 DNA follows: TGTGCCAGCAGTTACTTAGGAAGGGGCGATAATTCACCCCTCCACTTT.

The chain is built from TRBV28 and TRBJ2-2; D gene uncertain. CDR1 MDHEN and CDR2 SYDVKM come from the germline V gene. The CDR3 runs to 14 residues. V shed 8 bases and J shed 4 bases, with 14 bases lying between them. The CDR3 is CASGIVLFTGELFF. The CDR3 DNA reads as TGTGCCAGCGGGATTGTCCTCTTCACCGGGGAGCTGTTTTTT.

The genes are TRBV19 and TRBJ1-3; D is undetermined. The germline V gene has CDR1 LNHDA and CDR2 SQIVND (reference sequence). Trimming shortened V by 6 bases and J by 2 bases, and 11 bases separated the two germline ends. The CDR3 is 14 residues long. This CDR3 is CASSRQVAGNTIYF. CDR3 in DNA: TGTGCCAGTAGCCGACAAGTGGCTGGAAACACCATATATTTT.

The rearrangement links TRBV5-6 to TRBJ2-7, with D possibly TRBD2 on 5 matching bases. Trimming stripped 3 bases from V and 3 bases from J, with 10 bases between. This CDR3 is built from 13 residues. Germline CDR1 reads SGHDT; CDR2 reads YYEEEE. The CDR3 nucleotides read TGTGCCAGCAGCTCCCCGGGGAACTACGAGCAGTACGTC. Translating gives CASSSPGNYEQYV.

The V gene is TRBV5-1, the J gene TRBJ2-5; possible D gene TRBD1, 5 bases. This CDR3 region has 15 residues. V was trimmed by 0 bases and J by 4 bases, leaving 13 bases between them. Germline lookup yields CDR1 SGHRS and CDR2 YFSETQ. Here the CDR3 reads CASSLGGRIGETQYF. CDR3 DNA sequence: TGCGCCAGCAGCTTGGGGGGCAGGATTGGAGAGACCCAGTACTTC.

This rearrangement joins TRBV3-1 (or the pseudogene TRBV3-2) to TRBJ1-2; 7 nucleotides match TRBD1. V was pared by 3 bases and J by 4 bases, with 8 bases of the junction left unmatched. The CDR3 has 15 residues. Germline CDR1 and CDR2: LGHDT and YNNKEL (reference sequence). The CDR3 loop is CASSQGTVTAYGYTF. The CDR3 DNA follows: TGTGCCAGCAGCCAGGGGACAGTAACGGCCTATGGCTACACCTTC.

The CDR3 protein is CASRPGSYSNQPQHF. Here the CDR3 DNA reads TGTGCCAGCAGACCCGGTTCGTATAGCAATCAGCCCCAGCATTTT. The V and J genes are TRBV6-5 and TRBJ1-5; D remains ambiguous. The CDR3 is made up of 15 amino acids. Germline assignment: CDR1 MNHEY and CDR2 SVGAGI. Trimming took off 6 bases at V and 0 bases at J, with 12 bases between the two ends.

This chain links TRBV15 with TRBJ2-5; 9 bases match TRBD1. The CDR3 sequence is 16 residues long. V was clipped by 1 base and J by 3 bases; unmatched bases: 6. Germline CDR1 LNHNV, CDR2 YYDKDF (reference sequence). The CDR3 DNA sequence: TGTGCCACCAGCAGAGCCGGACAGGGGCCGAAAGAGACCCAGTACTTC. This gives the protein CATSRAGQGPKETQYF.

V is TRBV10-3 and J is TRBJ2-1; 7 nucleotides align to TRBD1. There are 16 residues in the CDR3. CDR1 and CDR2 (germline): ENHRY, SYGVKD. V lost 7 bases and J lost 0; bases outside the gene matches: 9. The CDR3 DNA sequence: TGTGCCATCACTAACAGGGGCGGTAGCTCCTACAATGAGCAGTTCTTC. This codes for CAITNRGGSSYNEQFF.